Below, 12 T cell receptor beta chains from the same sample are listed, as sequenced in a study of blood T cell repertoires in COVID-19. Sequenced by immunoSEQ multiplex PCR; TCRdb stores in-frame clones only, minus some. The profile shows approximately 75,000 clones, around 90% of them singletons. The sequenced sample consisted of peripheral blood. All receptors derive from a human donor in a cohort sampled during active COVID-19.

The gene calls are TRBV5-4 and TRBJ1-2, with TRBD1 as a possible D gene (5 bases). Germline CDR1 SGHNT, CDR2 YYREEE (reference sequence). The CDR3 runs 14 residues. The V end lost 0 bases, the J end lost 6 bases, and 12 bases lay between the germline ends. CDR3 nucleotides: TGTGCCAGCAGCTTGGAGCAGGGATGGGATGGCTACACCTTC. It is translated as CASSLEQGWDGYTF.

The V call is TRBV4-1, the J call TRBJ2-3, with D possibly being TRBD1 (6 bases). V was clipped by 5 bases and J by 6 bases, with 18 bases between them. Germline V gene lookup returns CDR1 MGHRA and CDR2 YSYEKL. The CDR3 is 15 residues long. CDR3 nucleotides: TGCGCCAGCAGCGAGGGGACACCGCTGTTGGATACGCAGTATTTT. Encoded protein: CASSEGTPLLDTQYF.

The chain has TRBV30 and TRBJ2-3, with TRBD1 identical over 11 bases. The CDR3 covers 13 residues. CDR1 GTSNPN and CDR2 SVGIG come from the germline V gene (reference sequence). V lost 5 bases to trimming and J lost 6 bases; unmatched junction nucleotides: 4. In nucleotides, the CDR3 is TGTGCCTGGGGGACAGGGGGTGCTGATACGCAGTATTTT. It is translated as CAWGTGGADTQYF.

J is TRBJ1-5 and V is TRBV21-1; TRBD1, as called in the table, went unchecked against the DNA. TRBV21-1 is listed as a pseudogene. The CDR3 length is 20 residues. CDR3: CASSRKPRDRDRYSNQPQHF. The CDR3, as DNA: TGTGCCAGCAGCAGAAAACCTCGGGACAGGGATCGGTATAGCAATCAGCCCCAGCATTTT.

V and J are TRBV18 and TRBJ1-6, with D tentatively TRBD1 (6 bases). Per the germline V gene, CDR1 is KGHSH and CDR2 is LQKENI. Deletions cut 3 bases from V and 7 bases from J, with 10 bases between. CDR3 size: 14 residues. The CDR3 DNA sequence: TGTGCCAGCTCACCCCAGGACAGAAATTCACCCCTCCACTTT. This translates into CASSPQDRNSPLHF.

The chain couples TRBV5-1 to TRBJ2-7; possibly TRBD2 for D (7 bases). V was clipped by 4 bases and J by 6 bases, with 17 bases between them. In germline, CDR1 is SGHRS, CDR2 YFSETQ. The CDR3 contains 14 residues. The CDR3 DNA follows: TGCGCCAGCAGCCCTGGGGGCGGGGGCAGCGAGCAGTACTTC. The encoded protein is CASSPGGGGSEQYF.

The chain's CDR3 is CATGGLTYEQYF. For the CDR3, the DNA is TGTGCTACAGGGGGGTTGACCTACGAGCAGTACTTC. The genes are TRBV6-5 and TRBJ2-7, with TRBD1 identical over 8 bases. Germline CDR1 reads MNHEY; CDR2 reads SVGAGI. CDR3 length: 12 residues.

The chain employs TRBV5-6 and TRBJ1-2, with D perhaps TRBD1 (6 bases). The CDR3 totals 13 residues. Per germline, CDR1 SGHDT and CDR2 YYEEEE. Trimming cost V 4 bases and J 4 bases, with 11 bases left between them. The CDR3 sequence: CASSLTGSYGYTF. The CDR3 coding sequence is TGTGCCAGCAGCCTAACAGGGAGCTATGGCTACACCTTC.

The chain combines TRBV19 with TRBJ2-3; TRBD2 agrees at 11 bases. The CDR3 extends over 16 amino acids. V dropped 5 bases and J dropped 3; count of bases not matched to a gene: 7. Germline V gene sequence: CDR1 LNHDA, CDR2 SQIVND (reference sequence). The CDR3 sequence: CASSGVTSGGTDTQYF. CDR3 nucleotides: TGTGCCAGTAGTGGTGTAACTAGCGGGGGTACAGATACGCAGTATTTT.

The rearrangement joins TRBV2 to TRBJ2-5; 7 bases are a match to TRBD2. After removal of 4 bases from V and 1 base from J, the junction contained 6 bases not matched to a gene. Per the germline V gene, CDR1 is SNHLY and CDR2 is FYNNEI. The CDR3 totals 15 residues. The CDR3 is CASSGRGGPQETQYF. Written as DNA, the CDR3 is TGTGCCAGCAGTGGGCGCGGGGGACCCCAAGAGACCCAGTACTTC.

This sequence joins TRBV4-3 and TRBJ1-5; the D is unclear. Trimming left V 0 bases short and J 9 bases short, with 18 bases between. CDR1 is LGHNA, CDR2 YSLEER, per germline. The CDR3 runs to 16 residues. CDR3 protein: CASSQDLKVLGGPQHF. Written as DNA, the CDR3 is TGCGCCAGCAGCCAAGATCTCAAAGTTCTCGGAGGGCCCCAGCATTTT.

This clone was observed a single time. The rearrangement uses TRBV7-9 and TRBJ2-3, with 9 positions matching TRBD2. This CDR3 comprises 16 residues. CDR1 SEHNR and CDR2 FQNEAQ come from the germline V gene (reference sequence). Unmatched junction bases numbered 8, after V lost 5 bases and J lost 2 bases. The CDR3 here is CASSPTSGTHTDTQYF. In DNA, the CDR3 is TGTGCCAGCAGCCCGACTAGCGGAACCCACACAGATACGCAGTATTTT.